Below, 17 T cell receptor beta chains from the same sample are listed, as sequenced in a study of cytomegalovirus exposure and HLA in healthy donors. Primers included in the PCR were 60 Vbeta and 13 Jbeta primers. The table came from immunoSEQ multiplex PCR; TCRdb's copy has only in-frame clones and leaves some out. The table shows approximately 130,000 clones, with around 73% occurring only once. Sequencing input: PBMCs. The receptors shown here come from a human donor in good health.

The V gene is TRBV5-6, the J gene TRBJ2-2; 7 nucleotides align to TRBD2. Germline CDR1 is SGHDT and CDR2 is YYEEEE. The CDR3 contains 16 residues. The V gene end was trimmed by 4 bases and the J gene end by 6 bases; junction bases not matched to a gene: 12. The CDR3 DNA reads TGTGCCAGCAGCGCCCCGCGGGGGACGGGGCCCGGGGAGCTGTTTTTT. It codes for CASSAPRGTGPGELFF.

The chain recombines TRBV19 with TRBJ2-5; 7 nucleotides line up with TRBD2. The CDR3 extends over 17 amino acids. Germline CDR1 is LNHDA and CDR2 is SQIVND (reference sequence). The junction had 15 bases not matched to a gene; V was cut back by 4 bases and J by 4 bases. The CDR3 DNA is TGTGCCAGTAGTAGAGCCGGGACTGGGAGGGGAGGAGAGACCCAGTACTTC. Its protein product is CASSRAGTGRGGETQYF.

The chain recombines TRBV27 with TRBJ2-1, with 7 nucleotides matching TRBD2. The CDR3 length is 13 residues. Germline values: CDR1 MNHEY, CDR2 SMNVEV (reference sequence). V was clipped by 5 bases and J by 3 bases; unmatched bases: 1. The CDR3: CASSGTIYNEQFF. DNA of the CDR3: TGTGCCAGCAGTGGGACTATCTACAATGAGCAGTTCTTC.

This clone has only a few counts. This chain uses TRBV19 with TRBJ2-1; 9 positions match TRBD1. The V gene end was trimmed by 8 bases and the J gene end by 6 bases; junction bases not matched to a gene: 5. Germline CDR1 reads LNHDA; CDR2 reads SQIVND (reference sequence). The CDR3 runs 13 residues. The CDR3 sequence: CASRDRVINEQFF. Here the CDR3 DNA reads TGTGCCAGTCGGGACAGGGTGATCAATGAGCAGTTCTTC.

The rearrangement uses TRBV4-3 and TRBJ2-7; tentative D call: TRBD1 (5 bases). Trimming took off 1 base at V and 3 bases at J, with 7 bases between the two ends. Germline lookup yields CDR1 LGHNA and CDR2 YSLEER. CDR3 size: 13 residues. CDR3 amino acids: CASSQGGNYEQYF. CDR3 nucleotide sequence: TGCGCCAGCAGCCAAGGGGGCAACTACGAGCAGTACTTC.

CDR3 sequence (DNA): TGCGCCAGCATCCCCGGGACCGCGGGATACAATGAGCAGTTCTTC. It specifies CASIPGTAGYNEQFF. This chain uses TRBV5-1 with TRBJ2-1; tentative D call: TRBD2 (6 bases). Germline CDR1 and CDR2: SGHRS and YFSETQ. This CDR3 comprises 15 residues. Trimming left V 6 bases short and J 4 bases short, with 17 bases between.

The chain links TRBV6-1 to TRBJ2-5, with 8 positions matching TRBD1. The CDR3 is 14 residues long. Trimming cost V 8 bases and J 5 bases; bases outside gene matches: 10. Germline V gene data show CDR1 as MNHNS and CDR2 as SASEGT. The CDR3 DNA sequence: TGTGCCAGCGGGAAGACAGGGGTGGGTGAGACCCAGTACTTC. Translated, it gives CASGKTGVGETQYF.

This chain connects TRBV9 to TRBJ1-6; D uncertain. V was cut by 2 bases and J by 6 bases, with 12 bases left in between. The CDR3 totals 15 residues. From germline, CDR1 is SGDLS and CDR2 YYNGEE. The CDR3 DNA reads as TGTGCCAGCAGCGTTGGCGGCTCTAGTAATTCACCCCTCCACTTT. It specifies CASSVGGSSNSPLHF.

CDR3 bases: TGCGCCAGCAGCTCTTGGGCGGGGGGGTTCGGGCAGCCTAATGAGCAGTTCTTC. Protein: CASSSWAGGFGQPNEQFF. J is TRBJ2-1 and V is TRBV5-1; 9 nucleotides agree with TRBD2. V lost 3 bases, J lost 7 bases, and 17 bases stayed unmatched. The CDR3 loop spans 18 amino acids. Germline V gives CDR1 SGHRS, CDR2 YFSETQ.

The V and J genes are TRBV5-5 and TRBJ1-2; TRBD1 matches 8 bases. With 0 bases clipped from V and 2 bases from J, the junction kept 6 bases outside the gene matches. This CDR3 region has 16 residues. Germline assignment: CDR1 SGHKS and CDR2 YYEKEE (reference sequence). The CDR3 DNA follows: TGTGCCAGCAGCTTGGCCCGCGCAGGGGGCAACTATGGCTACACCTTC. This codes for CASSLARAGGNYGYTF.

CDR3 sequence: CASTSGPGRPGELFF. In DNA form, the CDR3 reads TGTGCCAGCACCTCAGGCCCCGGGAGACCCGGGGAGCTGTTTTTT. The J gene is TRBJ2-2, the V gene TRBV9, with D perhaps TRBD2 (6 bases). CDR3 length equals 15 residues. V was shortened by 6 bases and J by 6 bases, with 18 bases between the two germline ends. Per germline, CDR1 SGDLS and CDR2 YYNGEE.

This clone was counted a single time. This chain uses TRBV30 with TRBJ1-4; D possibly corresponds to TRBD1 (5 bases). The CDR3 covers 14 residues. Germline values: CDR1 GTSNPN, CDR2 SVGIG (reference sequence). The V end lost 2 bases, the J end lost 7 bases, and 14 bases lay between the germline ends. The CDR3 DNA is TGTGCCTGGAGTCTCGGTCTCGGGGGTGAAAAACTGTTTTTT. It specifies CAWSLGLGGEKLFF. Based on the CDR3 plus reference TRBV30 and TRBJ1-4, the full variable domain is SQTIHQWPATLVQPVGSPLSLECTVEGTSNPNLYWYRQAAGRGLQLLFYSVGIGQISSEVPQNLSASRPQDRQFILSSKKLLLSDSGFYLCAWSLGLGGEKLFFGSGTQLSVL.

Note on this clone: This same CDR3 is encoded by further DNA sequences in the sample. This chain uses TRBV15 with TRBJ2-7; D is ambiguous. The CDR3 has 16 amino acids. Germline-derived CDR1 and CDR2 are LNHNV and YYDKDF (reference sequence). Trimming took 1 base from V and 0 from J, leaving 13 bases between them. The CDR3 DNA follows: TGTGCCACCAGCAGAGGCAATAGGCAGGACTCCTACGAGCAGTACTTC. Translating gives CATSRGNRQDSYEQYF. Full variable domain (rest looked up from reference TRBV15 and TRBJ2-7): DAMVIQNPRYQVTQFGKPVTLSCSQTLNHNVMYWYQQKSSQAPKLLFHYYDKDFNNEADTPDNFQSRRPNTSFCFLDIRSPGLGDTAMYLCATSRGNRQDSYEQYFGPGTRLTVT.

CDR3 in amino acids: CASSIRDLHEQYF. The CDR3 DNA reads as TGTGCCAGTAGTATCAGGGATCTCCACGAGCAGTACTTC. V usage is TRBV19 and J usage is TRBJ2-7; possible D gene TRBD1, 5 bases. The CDR3 loop spans 13 amino acids. In germline, CDR1 is LNHDA, CDR2 SQIVND (reference sequence). Trimming cost V 3 bases and J 5 bases, with 11 bases left between them.

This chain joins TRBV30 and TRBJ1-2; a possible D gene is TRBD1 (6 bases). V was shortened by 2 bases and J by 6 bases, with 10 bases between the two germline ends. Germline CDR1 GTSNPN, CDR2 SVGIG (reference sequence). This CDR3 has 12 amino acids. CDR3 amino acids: CAWSTTGNGYTF. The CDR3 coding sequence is TGTGCCTGGAGTACTACAGGGAATGGCTACACCTTC.

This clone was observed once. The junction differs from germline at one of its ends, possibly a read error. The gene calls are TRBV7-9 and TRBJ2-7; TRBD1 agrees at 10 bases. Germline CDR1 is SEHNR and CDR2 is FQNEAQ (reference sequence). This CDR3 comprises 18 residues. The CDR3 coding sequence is TGTTCCAGCAGCTTAGACCCAAGGGGACAGGGGTCCCCCTACGAGCAGTACTTC. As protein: CSSSLDPRGQGSPYEQYF. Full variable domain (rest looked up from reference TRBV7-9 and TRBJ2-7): DTGVSQNPRHKITKRGQNVTFRCDPISEHNRLYWYRQTLGQGPEFLTYFQNEAQLEKSRLLSDRFSAERPKGSFSTLEIQRTEQGDSAMYLCSSSLDPRGQGSPYEQYFGPGTRLTVT.

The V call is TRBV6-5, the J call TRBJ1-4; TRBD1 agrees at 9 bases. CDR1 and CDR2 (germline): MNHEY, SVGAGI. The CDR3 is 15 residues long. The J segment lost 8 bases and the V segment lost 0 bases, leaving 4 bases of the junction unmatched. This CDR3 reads CASSYSGQGREKLFF. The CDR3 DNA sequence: TGTGCCAGCAGTTACTCAGGACAGGGGAGAGAAAAACTGTTTTTT.